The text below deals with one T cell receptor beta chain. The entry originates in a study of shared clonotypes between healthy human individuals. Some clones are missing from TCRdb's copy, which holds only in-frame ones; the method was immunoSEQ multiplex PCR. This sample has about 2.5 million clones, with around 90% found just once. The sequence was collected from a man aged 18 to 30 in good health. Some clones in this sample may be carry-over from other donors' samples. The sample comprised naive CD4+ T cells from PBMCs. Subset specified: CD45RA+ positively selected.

For the CDR3, the DNA is TGCGCCAGCAGCCCGGGACTAGCGGGAGGGGGCGAGCAGTACTTC. This encodes CASSPGLAGGGEQYF. The chain is built from TRBV5-1 and TRBJ2-7, with TRBD2 matching 16 bases. The germline V gene has CDR1 SGHRS and CDR2 YFSETQ. This CDR3 contains 15 residues. V trimming: 4 bases; J trimming: 6 bases; junction bases outside the gene matches: 4.